This T cell receptor beta chain emerged from a study of beta chain features in type 1 diabetes. The CDR3 extends over 13 amino acids. Germline CDR1 LGHNA, CDR2 YSLEER. Trimming removed 2 bases at V and 5 bases at J, with 6 bases between. Expressed TCRB transcripts were sequenced, since all the RNA that had been isolated was reverse transcribed. Generated by immunoSEQ multiplex PCR, the TCRdb table keeps only in-frame clones and is missing some. The sample has 130,000 to 150,000 clones, around 50% seen once. What was sequenced was Tregs from blood. This TCR derives from a man between 18 and 29 years old in good health. V gene TRBV4-3 combines with J gene TRBJ2-2; D gene unclear. The CDR3 DNA reads as TGCGCCAGCAGCCAACTAATAACCGGGGAGCTGTTTTTT. It specifies CASSQLITGELFF.